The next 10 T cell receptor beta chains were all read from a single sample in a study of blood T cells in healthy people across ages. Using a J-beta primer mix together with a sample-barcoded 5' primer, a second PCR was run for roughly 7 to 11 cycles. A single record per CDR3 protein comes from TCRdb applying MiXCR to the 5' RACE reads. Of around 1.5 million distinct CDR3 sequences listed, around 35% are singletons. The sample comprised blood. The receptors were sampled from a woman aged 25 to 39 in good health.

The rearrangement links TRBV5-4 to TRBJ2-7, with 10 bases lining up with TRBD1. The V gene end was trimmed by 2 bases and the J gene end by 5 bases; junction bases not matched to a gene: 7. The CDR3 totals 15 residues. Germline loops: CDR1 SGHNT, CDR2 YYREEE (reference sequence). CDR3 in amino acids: CASSLPGTGDDEQYF. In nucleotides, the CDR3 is TGTGCCAGCAGCTTACCCGGGACAGGGGACGACGAGCAGTACTTC.

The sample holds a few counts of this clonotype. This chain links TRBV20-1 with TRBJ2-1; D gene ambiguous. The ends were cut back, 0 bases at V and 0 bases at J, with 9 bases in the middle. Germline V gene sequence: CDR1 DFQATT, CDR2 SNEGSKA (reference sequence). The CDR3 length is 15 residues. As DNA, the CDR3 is TGCAGTGCTAGAGACGGCCCGGTCTCCTACAATGAGCAGTTCTTC. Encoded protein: CSARDGPVSYNEQFF.

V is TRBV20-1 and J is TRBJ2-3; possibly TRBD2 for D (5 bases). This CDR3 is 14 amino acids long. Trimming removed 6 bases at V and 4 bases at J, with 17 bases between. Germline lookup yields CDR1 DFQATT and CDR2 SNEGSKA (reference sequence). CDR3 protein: CSAPGIGVPDTQYF. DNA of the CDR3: TGCAGTGCACCCGGGATAGGAGTTCCAGATACGCAGTATTTT.

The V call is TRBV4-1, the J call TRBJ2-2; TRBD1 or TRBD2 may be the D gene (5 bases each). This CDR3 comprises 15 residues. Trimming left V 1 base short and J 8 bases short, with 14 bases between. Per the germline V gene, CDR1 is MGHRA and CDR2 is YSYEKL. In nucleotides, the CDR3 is TGCGCCAGCAGCCAAGCAGACGGGGCACCGGGGGAGCTGTTTTTT. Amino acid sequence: CASSQADGAPGELFF.

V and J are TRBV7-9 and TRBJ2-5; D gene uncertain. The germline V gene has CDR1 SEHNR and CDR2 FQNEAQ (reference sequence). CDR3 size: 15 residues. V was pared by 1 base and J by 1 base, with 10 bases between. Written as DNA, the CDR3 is TGTGCCAGCAGCTTAGAGAGGTTAATCCAAGAGACCCAGTACTTC. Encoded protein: CASSLERLIQETQYF.

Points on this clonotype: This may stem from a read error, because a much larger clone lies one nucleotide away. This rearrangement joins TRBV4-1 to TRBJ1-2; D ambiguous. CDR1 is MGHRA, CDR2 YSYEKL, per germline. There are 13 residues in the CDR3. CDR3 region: CASSLKSNYGHTF. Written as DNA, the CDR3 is TGCGCCAGCAGCCTCAAATCCAACTATGGCCACACCTTC.

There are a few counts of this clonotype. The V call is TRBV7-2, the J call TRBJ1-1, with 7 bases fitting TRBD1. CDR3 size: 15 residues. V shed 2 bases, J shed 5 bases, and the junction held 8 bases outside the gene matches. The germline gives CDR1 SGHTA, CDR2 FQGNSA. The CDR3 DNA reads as TGTGCCAGCAGCTTACCTGTCGACAGGGTTACTGAAGCTTTCTTT. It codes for CASSLPVDRVTEAFF. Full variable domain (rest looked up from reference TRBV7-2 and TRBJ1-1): GAGVSQSPSNKVTEKGKDVELRCDPISGHTALYWYRQSLGQGLEFLIYFQGNSAPDKSGLPSDRFSAERTGGSVSTLTIQRTQQEDSAVYLCASSLPVDRVTEAFFGQGTRLTVV.

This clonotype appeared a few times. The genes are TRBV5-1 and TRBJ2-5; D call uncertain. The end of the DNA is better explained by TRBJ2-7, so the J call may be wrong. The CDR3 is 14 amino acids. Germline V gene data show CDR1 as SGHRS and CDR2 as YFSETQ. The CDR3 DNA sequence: TGCGCCAGCAGCTTGGATACAGCATTTTACGAGCAGTACTTC. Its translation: CASSLDTAFYEQYF.

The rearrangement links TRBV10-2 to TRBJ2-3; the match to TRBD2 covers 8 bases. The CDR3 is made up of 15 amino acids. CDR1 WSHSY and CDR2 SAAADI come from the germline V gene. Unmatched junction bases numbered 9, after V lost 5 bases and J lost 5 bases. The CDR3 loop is CASSPLSGGGDTQYF. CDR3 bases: TGCGCCAGCAGTCCATTAAGCGGGGGCGGAGATACGCAGTATTTT.

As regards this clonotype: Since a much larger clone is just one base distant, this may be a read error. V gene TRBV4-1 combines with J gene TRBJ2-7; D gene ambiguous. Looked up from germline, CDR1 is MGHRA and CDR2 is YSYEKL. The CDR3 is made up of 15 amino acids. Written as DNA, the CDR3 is TGCACCAGCAGCCAAGATATAAGTCACACCTACGAGCAGTACTTC. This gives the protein CTSSQDISHTYEQYF.